This T cell receptor (beta chain) was retrieved from a study of T-cell memory formation after mild COVID-19. As concerns this clonotype: As yet, its antigen is unknown.

Findings and limits, study-wide: Memory cells collected pre-infection included some clones that later responded, suggesting cross-reactive memory joined. CD4+ bias marked clones expanding day 15 to 37, unlike balanced contracting clones.

The CDR3 spans 15 residues. Germline loops: CDR1 MNHEY, CDR2 SVGAGI. The V and J ends lost 2 bases and 1 base respectively, with 10 bases between them. TCRdb called the 5' RACE reads again in MiXCR, with one record for every CDR3 protein. The data hold around 140,000 distinct CDR3 sequences, with roughly 19% observed a single time. The clonotype comes from an adult woman who had mild COVID-19 (a few samples of this study predate the infection). Cell type and time point are not known. Sequencing used PBMCs or a T cell subset sorted from them (not recorded which). J is TRBJ2-3 and V is TRBV6-5; D is ambiguous. The CDR3 DNA follows: TGTGCCAGCAGTTACCAGCCCCTTGGCACAGATACGCAGTATTTT. Amino acid sequence: CASSYQPLGTDTQYF.